This T cell receptor beta chain stems from a study of blood T cell repertoires in COVID-19. Study as a whole: Material from acute and convalescent COVID-19 was sourced from the United States, Italy and Spain.

Repertoires were generated with immunoSEQ multiplex PCR, while TCRdb's copy carries only in-frame clones and drops some. The table has approximately 150,000 clones, approximately 84% seen once. This CDR3 has 12 residues. CDR1 is MNHEY, CDR2 SVGAGI, per germline. The V gene lost 5 bases and the J gene lost 8 bases, with 12 bases spanning the gap. This TCR came from a human donor with acute or convalescent COVID-19. The donor label of this sample is uncertain. This sequence joins TRBV6-5 and TRBJ1-2; D may be TRBD1 (6 bases). Sequencing input: peripheral blood. The CDR3 DNA sequence: TGTGCCAGCAGTAACAGGGCGGAGGGCTACACCTTC. Its translation is CASSNRAEGYTF.